At least ten counts were recorded for the clone carrying this TCR beta chain. For the second PCR, which ran for about 7 to 11 cycles, a sample-barcoded 5' primer and a J-beta primer mix were used. Each single sample gave us at least 2.5 million CDR3-containing paired-end reads. In TCRdb, the 5' RACE reads were re-called with MiXCR into one record per CDR3 protein. The data contain about 930,000 distinct CDR3 sequences, almost 30% of them singletons. The data were taken from a study of blood T cells in healthy people across ages. Trimming took off 5 bases at V and 2 bases at J, with 12 bases between the two ends. This CDR3 has 15 residues. Germline lookup yields CDR1 SGHTA and CDR2 FQGNSA. This same sample was also part of a study on T cells of mothers and their children. In that study: In unrelated and related pairs, TCR recombination output is shaped in a similar way by thymic selection.

The genes are TRBV7-2 and TRBJ1-4; D gene uncertain. Sequencing was performed on blood. This receptor was obtained from a woman aged 40 to 50 in good health. CDR3 in amino acids: CASSRNVGTNEKLFF. The CDR3 DNA reads TGTGCCAGCAGCCGAAACGTCGGTACTAATGAAAAACTGTTTTTT.